The source of this T cell receptor (beta chain) is a study of cytomegalovirus exposure and HLA in healthy donors. Study results and limitations: For most TCR beta V segments, an earlier analysis put the productive rate at about 87% or about 30% of the time. It was taken for granted in presence/absence analyses that sequencing depth across donors was roughly uniform.

Amplification used 60 Vbeta primers and 13 Jbeta primers. Clones were read by immunoSEQ multiplex PCR, and TCRdb kept only the in-frame ones, dropping some. This table holds roughly 140,000 clones, roughly three quarters found once. A remark on this clone: Antigen: not known. One end of the junction is discordant with germline, which a read error may explain.

Germline V gene data show CDR1 as MNHEY and CDR2 as SMNVEV (reference sequence). The CDR3 runs to 15 residues. Sequencing was done on a sample of PBMCs. The chain uses TRBV27 and TRBJ2-7, with TRBD1 identical over 7 bases. This sequence originates from a young woman in good health and CMV-seronegative. The CDR3: CASSLMTGFTYGQYF. The CDR3 DNA sequence: TGTGCCAGCAGCCTCATGACAGGGTTCACCTACGGGCAGTACTTC.